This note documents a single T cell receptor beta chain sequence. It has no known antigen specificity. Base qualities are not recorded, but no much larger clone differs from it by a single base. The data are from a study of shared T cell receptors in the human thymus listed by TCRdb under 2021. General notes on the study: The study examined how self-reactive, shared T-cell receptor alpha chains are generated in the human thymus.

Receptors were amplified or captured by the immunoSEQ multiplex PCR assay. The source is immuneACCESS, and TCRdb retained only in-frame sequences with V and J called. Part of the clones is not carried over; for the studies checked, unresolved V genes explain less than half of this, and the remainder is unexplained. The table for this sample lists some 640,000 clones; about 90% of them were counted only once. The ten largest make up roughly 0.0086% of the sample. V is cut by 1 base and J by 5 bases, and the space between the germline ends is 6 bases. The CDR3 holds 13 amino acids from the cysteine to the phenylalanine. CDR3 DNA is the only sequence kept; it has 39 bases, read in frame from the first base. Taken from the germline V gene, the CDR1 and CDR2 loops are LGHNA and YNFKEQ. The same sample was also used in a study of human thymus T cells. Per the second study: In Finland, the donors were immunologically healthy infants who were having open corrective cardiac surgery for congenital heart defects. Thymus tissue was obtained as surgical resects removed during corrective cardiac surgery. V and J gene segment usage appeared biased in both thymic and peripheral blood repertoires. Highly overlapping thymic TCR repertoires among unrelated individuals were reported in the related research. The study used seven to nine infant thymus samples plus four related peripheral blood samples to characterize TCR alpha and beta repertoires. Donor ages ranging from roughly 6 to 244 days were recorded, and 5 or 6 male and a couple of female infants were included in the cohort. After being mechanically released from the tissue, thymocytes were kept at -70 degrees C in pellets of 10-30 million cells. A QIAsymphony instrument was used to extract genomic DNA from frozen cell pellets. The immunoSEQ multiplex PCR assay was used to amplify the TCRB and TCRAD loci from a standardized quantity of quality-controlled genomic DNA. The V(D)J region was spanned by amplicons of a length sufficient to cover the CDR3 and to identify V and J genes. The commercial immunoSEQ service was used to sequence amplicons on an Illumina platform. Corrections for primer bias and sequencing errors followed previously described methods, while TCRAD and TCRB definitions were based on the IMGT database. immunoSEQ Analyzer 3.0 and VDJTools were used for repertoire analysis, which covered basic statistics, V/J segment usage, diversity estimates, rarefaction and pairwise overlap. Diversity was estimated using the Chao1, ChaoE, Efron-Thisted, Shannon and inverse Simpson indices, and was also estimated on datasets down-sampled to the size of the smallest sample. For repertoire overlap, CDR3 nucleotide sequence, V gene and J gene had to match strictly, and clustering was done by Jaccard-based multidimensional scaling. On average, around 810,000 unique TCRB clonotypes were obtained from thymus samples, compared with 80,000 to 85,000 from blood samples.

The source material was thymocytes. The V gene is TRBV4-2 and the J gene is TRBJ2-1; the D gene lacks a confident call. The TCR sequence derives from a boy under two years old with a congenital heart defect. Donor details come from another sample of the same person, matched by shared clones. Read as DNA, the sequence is TGTGCCAGCAGCCAAGGACGGGACAATGAGCAGTTCTTC. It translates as CASSQGRDNEQFF.